The rows below give T cell receptor beta chains drawn from one sample of a study of cytomegalovirus exposure and HLA in healthy donors. The repertoire was sequenced with immunoSEQ multiplex PCR; TCRdb's copy has only in-frame clones and lacks some. Of 130,000 or so clones in the sample, about three quarters are singletons; the top ten hold roughly 1.5%. Material: PBMCs. The receptors come from a woman aged 18-30 years in good health and CMV-seronegative. CDR3s include the opening cysteine and the closing phenylalanine or tryptophan. The order of the fields is V gene, clone size, J gene, D gene, CDR3 DNA, CDR3 protein. The D gene is left open where the match is weak. A clone size is listed for some rows: how often the clone was seen (once, few, many), or a class if it is expanded.

V gene: TRBV19
clone size: NA
J gene: TRBJ2-7
D gene: TRBD1
CDR3 DNA: TGTGCCAGTAGTACGACAGGGTACTACGAGCAGTACTTC
CDR3 protein: CASSTTGYYEQYF

V gene: TRBV19
clone size: NA
J gene: TRBJ2-7
D gene: TRBD2
CDR3 DNA: TGTGCCAGTAGTGGGGGAGCGGGAGAAGCCCCCTACGAGCAGTACTTC
CDR3 protein: CASSGGAGEAPYEQYF

V gene: TRBV4-1
clone size: few
J gene: TRBJ1-1
D gene: NA
CDR3 DNA: TGCGCCAGCAGCCAAAAGGTTTCAAGGGGGATGAACACTGAAGCTTTCTTT
CDR3 protein: CASSQKVSRGMNTEAFF

V gene: TRBV19
clone size: NA
J gene: TRBJ2-3
D gene: TRBD2
CDR3 DNA: TGTGCCAGTAGTAACTTTGGCGGGAGGGCCGCAGATACGCAGTATTTT
CDR3 protein: CASSNFGGRAADTQYF

V gene: TRBV6-5
clone size: NA
J gene: TRBJ1-3
D gene: TRBD1
CDR3 DNA: TGTGCCAGCAGTTACTCCGGGACAGCTGGAAACACCATATATTTT
CDR3 protein: CASSYSGTAGNTIYF

V gene: TRBV5-4
clone size: NA
J gene: TRBJ1-2
D gene: NA
CDR3 DNA: TGTGCCAGCAGCTGGGGACTAAATGGCTACACCTTC
CDR3 protein: CASSWGLNGYTF

V gene: TRBV2
clone size: NA
J gene: TRBJ2-7
D gene: TRBD1
CDR3 DNA: TGTGCCGGACAGGGTCTGGCTTCCTACGAGCAGTACTTC
CDR3 protein: CAGQGLASYEQYF

V gene: TRBV10-1
clone size: once
J gene: TRBJ2-7
D gene: TRBD2
CDR3 DNA: TGCGCCAGCAGCCATGGGGGGGGCTACGAGCAGTACTTC
CDR3 protein: CASSHGGGYEQYF

V gene: TRBV25-1
clone size: NA
J gene: TRBJ1-5
D gene: NA
CDR3 DNA: TGTGCCAGCAGTGCCGGGGGGCCCCAGCATTTT
CDR3 protein: CASSAGGPQHF

V gene: TRBV7-8
clone size: NA
J gene: TRBJ1-1
D gene: NA
CDR3 DNA: TGTGCCAGCAGCTGGAGAATGAACACTGAAGCTTTCTTT
CDR3 protein: CASSWRMNTEAFF

V gene: TRBV29-1
clone size: few
J gene: TRBJ2-6
D gene: NA
CDR3 DNA: TGCAGCGTTGAATATGCGGGTTCTGGGGCCAACGTCCTGACTTTC
CDR3 protein: CSVEYAGSGANVLTF

V gene: TRBV30
clone size: NA
J gene: TRBJ1-3
D gene: NA
CDR3 DNA: TGTGCCTGGAGTGTACAGGGCGGGAGCTCTGGAAACACCATATATTTT
CDR3 protein: CAWSVQGGSSGNTIYF

V gene: TRBV5-1
clone size: NA
J gene: TRBJ2-7
D gene: TRBD2
CDR3 DNA: TGCGCCAGCAGGGGAGGGCGAGAGCAGTACTTC
CDR3 protein: CASRGGREQYF

V gene: TRBV19
clone size: NA
J gene: TRBJ2-3
D gene: TRBD1
CDR3 DNA: TGTGCCAGTAGTACCCCAGGACAGGGGAAGGCAGATACGCAGTATTTT
CDR3 protein: CASSTPGQGKADTQYF

V gene: TRBV5-1
clone size: NA
J gene: TRBJ2-7
D gene: TRBD2
CDR3 DNA: TGCGCCAGCAGCTTGGCCATAGCGGGGTCTTACTCCTACGAGCAGTACTTC
CDR3 protein: CASSLAIAGSYSYEQYF

V gene: TRBV4-2
clone size: once
J gene: TRBJ1-3
D gene: TRBD1
CDR3 DNA: TGTGCCAGCAGCCAGACCACCGGGACAGGGGGCTTGAACACCATATATTTT
CDR3 protein: CASSQTTGTGGLNTIYF

V gene: TRBV5-1
clone size: NA
J gene: TRBJ2-1
D gene: TRBD1
CDR3 DNA: TGCGCCAGCAGCTTGGGACAGGGCCCCTACAATGAGCAGTTCTTC
CDR3 protein: CASSLGQGPYNEQFF

V gene: TRBV29-1
clone size: NA
J gene: TRBJ2-7
D gene: NA
CDR3 DNA: TGCAGCGTTGATCGGGGATACGAGCAGTACTTC
CDR3 protein: CSVDRGYEQYF

V gene: TRBV5-5
clone size: NA
J gene: TRBJ1-3
D gene: NA
CDR3 DNA: TGTGCCAGCAGCTTCACAGACTCTGGAAACACCATATATTTT
CDR3 protein: CASSFTDSGNTIYF

V gene: TRBV5-4
clone size: NA
J gene: TRBJ2-1
D gene: NA
CDR3 DNA: TGTGCCAGCAGCTTGGGGGGGGGCGGGAGAATCGGAAATGAGCAGTTCTTC
CDR3 protein: CASSLGGGGRIGNEQFF

V gene: TRBV5-8
clone size: once
J gene: TRBJ2-1
D gene: TRBD1
CDR3 DNA: TGTGCCAGCAGCCTTACAGGGGACTACAATGAGCAGTTCTTC
CDR3 protein: CASSLTGDYNEQFF

V gene: TRBV14
clone size: few
J gene: TRBJ2-3
D gene: NA
CDR3 DNA: TGTGCCAGCAGCCAACCTAGCGCCAGCACAGATACGCAGTATTTT
CDR3 protein: CASSQPSASTDTQYF

V gene: TRBV15
clone size: NA
J gene: TRBJ2-3
D gene: NA
CDR3 DNA: TGTGCCACCAGCAGAAGCCCTCCAGATACGCAGTATTTT
CDR3 protein: CATSRSPPDTQYF

V gene: TRBV25-1
clone size: NA
J gene: TRBJ1-1
D gene: NA
CDR3 DNA: TGTGCCAGCAGTGCTACTGGGGGCTTCTCCGAAGCTTTCTTT
CDR3 protein: CASSATGGFSEAFF

V gene: TRBV15
clone size: NA
J gene: TRBJ2-7
D gene: NA
CDR3 DNA: TGTGCCACCAGCAGACCTAGGGCGGGGAGCTACGAGCAGTACTTC
CDR3 protein: CATSRPRAGSYEQYF

V gene: TRBV7-2
clone size: few
J gene: TRBJ1-1
D gene: NA
CDR3 DNA: TGTGCCAGCAGCTTTCAGGTCAGATCCACTGAAGCTTTCTTT
CDR3 protein: CASSFQVRSTEAFF